Each of the 31 T cell receptor beta chains below was sequenced from the same sample in a study of blood T cells in healthy people across ages. Sample-barcoded 5' priming and a J-beta primer mix drove a second PCR of roughly 6 to 12 cycles. TCRdb used MiXCR to reprocess the 5' RACE reads, holding one entry per CDR3 protein. This sample has hundreds of thousands of distinct CDR3 sequences, with about 30% found just once. The sample was blood. The source of these receptors is a woman of 80 years or more in good health.

Comment on this clonotype: A much larger clone differs by one base, so this may be a read error. V gene TRBV11-2 combines with J gene TRBJ2-5, with D uncertain. The germline V gene has CDR1 SGHAT and CDR2 FQNNGV. V was clipped by 4 bases and J by 5 bases, with 17 bases between them. The CDR3 is 15 residues long. The CDR3 sequence is CASSSSRSPQETQYF. CDR3 DNA sequence: TGTGCCAGCAGCTCGAGTCGTTCACCTCAGGAGACCCAGTACTTC.

The table lists this clonotype with a count of one. This clone may be a read error of a much larger clone one base away. The chain carries TRBV28 and TRBJ2-5; no firm D call. Looked up from germline, CDR1 is MDHEN and CDR2 is SYDVKM. The V and J ends lost 3 bases and 11 bases respectively, with 19 bases between them. This CDR3 is 14 amino acids long. The CDR3 reads CASSFGRRSYGQYF. CDR3 sequence (DNA): TGTGCCAGCAGTTTCGGTAGGCGCTCCTACGGGCAGTACTTC.

Concerning this clonotype: This may stem from a read error, because a much larger clone lies one nucleotide away. The genes are TRBV20-1 and TRBJ2-5; D is ambiguous. Looked up from germline, CDR1 is DFQATT and CDR2 is SNEGSKA (reference sequence). The ends were cut back, 6 bases at V and 11 bases at J, with 16 bases in the middle. The CDR3 consists of 11 residues. The CDR3 DNA reads as TGCAGTGCAGGCCTTTCCGGTGAGCAGTACTTC. The encoded protein is CSAGLSGEQYF.

The chain recombines TRBV5-5 with TRBJ2-1; D might be TRBD1 (5 bases). The CDR3 covers 16 residues. The V gene's germline CDR1 is SGHKS and CDR2 YYEKEE (reference sequence). Trimming took 1 base from V and 3 from J, leaving 14 bases between them. CDR3 sequence reads: CASSLYQQAFYNEQFF. The CDR3 region has the DNA TGTGCCAGCAGCTTGTATCAACAGGCTTTCTACAATGAGCAGTTCTTC. The whole variable domain, filled in from reference TRBV5-5 and TRBJ2-1, reads DAGVTQSPTHLIKTRGQQVTLRCSPISGHKSVSWYQQVLGQGPQFIFQYYEKEERGRGNFPDRFSARQFPNYSSELNVNALLLGDSALYLCASSLYQQAFYNEQFFGPGTRLTVL.

This clonotype was found a few times. The chain employs TRBV6-2 or TRBV6-3 and TRBJ1-1, with D hard to call. Trimming shortened V by 2 bases and J by 0 bases, and 13 bases separated the two germline ends. In germline, CDR1 is MNHEY, CDR2 SVGEGT. The CDR3 covers 16 residues. Here the CDR3 reads CASSYLYGHLNTEAFF. CDR3 bases: TGTGCCAGCAGTTACCTGTATGGGCATTTGAACACTGAAGCTTTCTTT.

This clonotype was seen repeatedly, ten times or more. The chain combines TRBV29-1 with TRBJ2-7; 8 positions agree with TRBD1. With 3 bases clipped from V and 5 bases from J, the junction kept 3 bases outside the gene matches. CDR3 length: 12 amino acids. Germline-derived CDR1 and CDR2 are SQVTM and ANQGSEA. CDR3 nucleotide sequence: TGCAGCGTTGACCCAGGGGGCGACGAGCAGTACTTC. Translated: CSVDPGGDEQYF.

This clonotype has a handful of counts. The chain couples TRBV19 to TRBJ1-5; no clear D. This CDR3 region has 16 residues. Trimming left V 3 bases short and J 5 bases short, with 17 bases between. From germline, CDR1 is LNHDA and CDR2 SQIVND (reference sequence). The CDR3 bases are TGTGCCAGTAGTATCGCGCGGACGCAACTCCATCAGCCCCAGCATTTT. Amino acids: CASSIARTQLHQPQHF.

The genes are TRBV6-5 and TRBJ1-1; D is ambiguous. The V gene's germline CDR1 is MNHEY and CDR2 SVGAGI. V was cut by 5 bases and J by 1 base, with 8 bases left in between. CDR3 length: 13 amino acids. The CDR3 DNA follows: TGTGCCAGCAGTCCCCAACAGAACACTGAAGCTTTCTTT. Protein sequence: CASSPQQNTEAFF.

In this sample, this clonotype turned up a few times. V usage is TRBV30 and J usage is TRBJ2-5, with D possibly TRBD1 on 5 matching bases. The DNA end is more similar to TRBJ2-7, so the J call may be wrong. Germline V gene data show CDR1 as GTSNPN and CDR2 as SVGIG (reference sequence). There are 13 residues in the CDR3. The CDR3: CAWSVRRANEQYF. The DNA for the CDR3 is TGTGCCTGGAGTGTACGCAGGGCCAACGAGCAGTACTTC.

There are many counts of this clonotype. The CDR3 protein is CASSLRTSASTDTQYF. The CDR3 nucleotides read TGTGCCAGCAGCCTGCGGACTAGCGCTAGCACAGATACGCAGTATTTT. The chain links TRBV13 to TRBJ2-3, with 9 bases aligning to TRBD2. Germline V gives CDR1 PRHDT, CDR2 FYEKMQ (reference sequence). V shed 5 bases and J 0 bases; nucleotides not matched to a gene: 6. The CDR3 spans 16 residues.

This clonotype was found many times. The V call is TRBV6-5, the J call TRBJ1-2, with D perhaps TRBD1 (5 bases). Per germline, CDR1 MNHEY and CDR2 SVGAGI. The V and J ends lost 5 bases and 7 bases respectively, with 14 bases between them. The CDR3 is 13 amino acids. CDR3 coding DNA: TGTGCCAGCAGTCGGGTGACCGGGACTGGCTACACCTTC. It translates to CASSRVTGTGYTF.

In this sample, this clonotype turned up many times. This rearrangement joins TRBV6-1 to TRBJ2-5; D might be TRBD2 (6 bases). The CDR3 contains 15 residues. Germline loops: CDR1 MNHNS, CDR2 SASEGT. The V end lost 5 bases, the J end lost 2 bases, and 15 bases lay between the germline ends. This CDR3 is CASSPQWRVQETQYF. CDR3 sequence (DNA): TGTGCCAGCAGTCCCCAATGGAGGGTGCAAGAGACCCAGTACTTC.

Turning to this clonotype: A much larger clone differs from this one at a single base, so this may be a read error. The gene calls are TRBV2 and TRBJ2-4; 8 nucleotides match TRBD2. CDR1 is SNHLY, CDR2 FYNNEI, per germline. The CDR3 length is 13 residues. Losses at the gene ends were 4 bases for V and 13 bases for J; bases not matched to a gene: 9. In nucleotides, the CDR3 is TGTGCCAGCAGTGGTTTACCCCCGGGGGGGCAGTACTTC. This gives the protein CASSGLPPGGQYF.

The J gene is TRBJ2-7, the V gene TRBV20-1, with TRBD1 identical over 10 bases. Germline V gene data show CDR1 as DFQATT and CDR2 as SNEGSKA (reference sequence). V was pared by 3 bases and J by 2 bases, with 7 bases of the junction left unmatched. The CDR3 consists of 15 residues. CDR3 nucleotides: TGCAGTGCTAGCCCGGGACAGGGGTTAACCTACGAGCAGTACTTC. As protein: CSASPGQGLTYEQYF.

CDR3 loop: CSVETSTRQGPYNEQFF. In nucleotides, the CDR3 is TGCAGCGTTGAAACGTCCACGAGACAGGGGCCCTACAATGAGCAGTTCTTC. The gene calls are TRBV29-1 and TRBJ2-1; 8 bases fit TRBD1. Trimming cost V 2 bases and J 2 bases; bases outside gene matches: 11. This CDR3 has 17 amino acids. The germline CDR1 and CDR2 sequences are SQVTM and ANQGSEA.

This clonotype has more than one count but fewer than ten. It may be a read error: a sequence one base away is much more abundant. This chain links TRBV7-2 with TRBJ1-4; TRBD1 matches 7 bases. The CDR3 spans 15 residues. The germline V gene has CDR1 SGHTA and CDR2 FQGNSA. The CDR3 sequence: CAGSFQGATNEKLFF. The CDR3 region has the DNA TGTGCCGGCAGCTTCCAGGGGGCAACTAATGAAAAACTGTTTTTT.

In this sample, this clonotype turned up many times. The chain couples TRBV2 to TRBJ2-5; 7 bases agree with TRBD1. The germline V gene has CDR1 SNHLY and CDR2 FYNNEI. V was pared by 10 bases and J by 3 bases, with 8 bases of the junction left unmatched. The CDR3 has 13 residues. CDR3 region: CATCRDREETQYF. The CDR3 nucleotides are TGTGCCACCTGCCGGGACAGAGAAGAGACCCAGTACTTC.

Notes on this clonotype: A read error may explain this, as a much larger clone is one base away. The chain recombines TRBV20-1 with TRBJ2-7; the match to TRBD2 covers 8 bases. The CDR3 is 15 residues long. The germline V gene encodes CDR1 DFQATT and CDR2 SNEGSKA (reference sequence). V shed 2 bases, J shed 7 bases, and the junction held 13 bases outside the gene matches. The DNA for the CDR3 is TGCAGTGCTAGACCTAGCGGGCGCTCCTACAATGAGCAGTACTTC. Translation gives CSARPSGRSYNEQYF.

This chain links TRBV10-3 with TRBJ1-1, with a possible D match to TRBD1 (6 bases). V was cut by 3 bases and J by 5 bases, with 16 bases left in between. CDR1 and CDR2 (germline): ENHRY, SYGVKD. This CDR3 is built from 15 residues. CDR3 sequence (DNA): TGTGCCATCAGTGAAGTCCAGGGGCGCGGTACTGAAGCTTTCTTT. It translates to CAISEVQGRGTEAFF.

This clonotype was seen at least ten times. The CDR3: CASSPGAFRTDTQYF. The CDR3 region has the DNA TGTGCCAGCAGCCCCGGGGCATTCCGGACAGATACGCAGTATTTT. V and J are TRBV11-3 and TRBJ2-3; D is perhaps TRBD1 or TRBD2 (5 bases each). CDR3 length: 15 amino acids. Trimming shortened V by 5 bases and J by 3 bases, and 15 bases separated the two germline ends. Germline V gives CDR1 SGHNT, CDR2 YENEEA. The variable domain in full, completed from reference TRBV11-3 and TRBJ2-3, reads EAGVVQSPRYKIIEKKQPVAFWCNPISGHNTLYWYLQNLGQGPELLIRYENEEAVDDSQLPKDRFSAERLKGVDSTLKIQPAELGDSAVYLCASSPGAFRTDTQYFGPGTRLTVL.

There are many counts of this clonotype. This chain joins TRBV18 and TRBJ2-3; 8 bases are a match to TRBD2. The CDR3 contains 16 residues. Germline assignment: CDR1 KGHSH and CDR2 LQKENI. V lost 1 base and J lost 3; bases outside the gene matches: 6. The DNA for the CDR3 is TGTGCCAGCTCACCACTATACGGGGGGGCGACAGATACGCAGTATTTT. Translation gives CASSPLYGGATDTQYF.

This clonotype has a count of ten or more. The chain recombines TRBV5-1 with TRBJ2-3; D remains unclear. V was pared by 2 bases and J by 6 bases, with 10 bases between. Germline V lookup: CDR1 SGHRS, CDR2 YFSETQ. The CDR3 loop spans 13 amino acids. The CDR3 loop reads CASSLSFGDTQYF. Written as DNA, the CDR3 is TGCGCCAGCAGCTTAAGTTTCGGGGATACGCAGTATTTT.

V is TRBV6-5 and J is TRBJ1-2; the D gene is possibly TRBD1 (5 bases). CDR1 and CDR2 (germline): MNHEY, SVGAGI. This CDR3 comprises 13 residues. V dropped 6 bases and J dropped 2 bases, with 10 bases sitting between them. The CDR3 reads CASRQTENYGYTF. CDR3 sequence (DNA): TGTGCCAGCAGACAGACAGAGAACTATGGCTACACCTTC.

This chain joins TRBV7-9 and TRBJ1-2; the D is unclear. CDR1 is SEHNR and CDR2 is FQNEAQ in the germline V gene (reference sequence). The CDR3 extends over 12 amino acids. CDR3 region: CVGSSSRYGYTF. CDR3 nucleotides: TGTGTCGGCAGCTCCTCTCGGTATGGCTACACCTTC.

A note on this clonotype: Compared with germline, one end of the junction differs, possibly owing to a read error. The chain recombines TRBV5-1 with TRBJ1-1; tentative D call: TRBD1 (5 bases). Germline CDR1 is SGHRS and CDR2 is YFSETQ. This CDR3 is built from 18 residues. The CDR3 DNA is TGCGTCAGCAGCTTGGGTAGGGGTGGAACCAAAGTGAACACTGAAGCTTTCTTT. Encoded protein: CVSSLGRGGTKVNTEAFF. Looking up the rest from reference TRBV5-1 and TRBJ1-1 gives the full variable domain: KAGVTQTPRYLIKTRGQQVTLSCSPISGHRSVSWYQQTPGQGLQFLFEYFSETQRNKGNFPGRFSGRQFSNSRSEMNVSTLELGDSALYLCVSSLGRGGTKVNTEAFFGQGTRLTVV.

This clonotype was counted ten times or more. This chain links TRBV24-1 with TRBJ2-5, with 12 bases aligning to TRBD1. CDR3 size: 16 residues. The V gene end was trimmed by 2 bases and the J gene end by 5 bases; junction bases not matched to a gene: 5. Germline loops: CDR1 KGHDR, CDR2 SFDVKD. CDR3 loop: CATSDWGTGGEETQYF. CDR3 nucleotide sequence: TGTGCCACCAGTGATTGGGGGACAGGGGGCGAGGAGACCCAGTACTTC.

This rearrangement joins TRBV25-1 to TRBJ1-4; no definite D call. Germline loops: CDR1 MGHDK, CDR2 SYGVNS. The V and J ends lost 3 bases and 3 bases respectively, with 11 bases between them. The CDR3 extends over 15 amino acids. Here the CDR3 reads CASSESEEANEKLFF. The CDR3 nucleotides read TGTGCCAGCAGTGAGTCGGAAGAAGCTAATGAAAAACTGTTTTTT.

The chain carries TRBV20-1 and TRBJ1-1; D perhaps matches TRBD1 (5 bases). This CDR3 has 14 amino acids. The V end was cut by 3 bases, the J end by 0 bases, with 11 bases between. Germline values: CDR1 DFQATT, CDR2 SNEGSKA (reference sequence). For the CDR3, the DNA is TGCAGTGCTAGTCTCTGGGGGATGAACACTGAAGCTTTCTTT. Protein product: CSASLWGMNTEAFF.

This clonotype appeared a single time. A read error is possible here, since a much larger clone lies one base away. The chain recombines TRBV30 with TRBJ2-7; D is unclear. Germline V gene data show CDR1 as GTSNPN and CDR2 as SVGIG (reference sequence). This CDR3 has 13 residues. CDR3 in DNA: TGTACCTGGTCGGGCAGGAGCTCCTACGAGCAGTACTTC. It codes for CTWSGRSSYEQYF.

This clonotype has at least ten counts. V usage is TRBV7-3 and J usage is TRBJ2-3, with D maybe TRBD1 (6 bases). This CDR3 region has 15 residues. Deletions cut 5 bases from V and 3 bases from J, with 15 bases between. The germline gives CDR1 SGHTA, CDR2 FQGTGA. The CDR3 loop reads CASSPDRQGTDTQYF. CDR3 sequence (DNA): TGTGCCAGCAGCCCTGACCGGCAGGGGACAGATACGCAGTATTTT.

This clonotype was seen only a few times. The rearrangement links TRBV10-3 to TRBJ2-7; D gene unclear. CDR1 and CDR2 (germline): ENHRY, SYGVKD. The CDR3 contains 14 residues. Trimming cost V 0 bases and J 7 bases, with 13 bases left between them. Here the CDR3 DNA reads TGTGCCATCAGTGAGTCGGTCCGATCTAATGAGCAGTACTTC. Protein product: CAISESVRSNEQYF.